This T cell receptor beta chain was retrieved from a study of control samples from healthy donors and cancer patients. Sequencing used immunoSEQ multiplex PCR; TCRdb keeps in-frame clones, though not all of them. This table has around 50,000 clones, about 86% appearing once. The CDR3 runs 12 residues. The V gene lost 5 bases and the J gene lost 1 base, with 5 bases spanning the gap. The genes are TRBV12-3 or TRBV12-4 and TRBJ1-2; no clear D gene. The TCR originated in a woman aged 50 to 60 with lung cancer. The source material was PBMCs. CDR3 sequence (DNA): TGTGCCAGCAGTCCTAATAACTATGGCTACACCTTC. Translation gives CASSPNNYGYTF.